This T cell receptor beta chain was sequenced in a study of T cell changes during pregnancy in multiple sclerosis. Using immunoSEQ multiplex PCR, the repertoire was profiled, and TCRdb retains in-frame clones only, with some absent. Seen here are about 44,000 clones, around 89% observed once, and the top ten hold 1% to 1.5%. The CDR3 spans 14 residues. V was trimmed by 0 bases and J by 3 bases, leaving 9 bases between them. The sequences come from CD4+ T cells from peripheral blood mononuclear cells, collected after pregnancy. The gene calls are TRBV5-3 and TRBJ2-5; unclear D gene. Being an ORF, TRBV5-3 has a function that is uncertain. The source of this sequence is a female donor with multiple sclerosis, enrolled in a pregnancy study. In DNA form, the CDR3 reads TGTGCCAGAAGCTTGGGCGTGACAAAAGAGACCCAGTACTTC. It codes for CARSLGVTKETQYF.